Listed below are T cell receptor beta chains from one sample, sequenced in a study of CD8+CD57+ T cells in acquired aplastic anemia. TCRdb fed the reads into MiXCR, producing one record per CDR3 protein. The sample yields hundreds of thousands of distinct CDR3 sequences, about two thirds seen once. The sequenced sample consisted of sorted CD4+, CD8+, or CD8+CD57+ T cells (not recorded which) from PBMCs. These receptors all stem from a human donor in good health, serving as a control. Each CDR3 is given with its conserved first and last residue. D genes are given only for firm matches. The size of a clone is reported for some rows only, either as once, few or many, or as a class for expanded clones.

cdr3_aa cdr3_nt clone_size v_call d_call j_call
CATSDLGGDRANTGELFF TGTGCCACCAGTGACTTGGGGGGGGACAGGGCGAACACCGGGGAGCTGTTTTTT - TRBV24-1 TRBD1 TRBJ2-2
CASRQGGGESPHHF TGTGCCAGCAGACAAGGCGGGGGAGAGTCTCCGCACCATTTT once TRBV7-8 TRBD2 TRBJ2-3
CATSARRGDQHSF TGTGCCACCAGCGCGAGGAGGGGAGACCAGCATTCCTTC - TRBV9 - TRBJ2-7
CASSPEDSTKPEELFF TGTGCCAGCAGCCCCGAGGACAGCACCAAGCCGGAGGAGCTGTTTTTT once TRBV7-6 - TRBJ2-2
CSARQGPYEQHF TGCAGTGCTCGACAGGGCCCCTACGAGCAGCATTTT once TRBV20-1 TRBD1 TRBJ1-5
CASSPPLGVVTEAYF TGTGCCAGCAGCCCCCCCTTAGGGGTGGTCACTGAAGCTTACTTC once TRBV7-2 - TRBJ2-7
CASSLTTNYEQYF TGTGCCAGCAGCCTGACCACTAACTACGAGCAGTACTTC - TRBV7-3 - TRBJ2-7
CSVETGGVAKNIQYF TGCAGCGTTGAAACCGGGGGGGTAGCCAAAAACATTCAGTACTTC many TRBV29-1 TRBD2 TRBJ2-4
CASSLGPREQYF TGTGCCAGCAGCTTAGGTCCGAGAGAGCAGTACTTC few TRBV11-2 - TRBJ2-7
CSAISGGANVLTF TGCAGTGCCATTAGCGGGGGGGCCAACGTCCTGACTTTC - TRBV20-1 TRBD2 TRBJ2-6
CATSFWQGPDTQYF TGTGCCACCAGTTTTTGGCAGGGACCAGATACGCAGTATTTT once TRBV12-3/TRBV12-4 - TRBJ2-3
CASSLYGSSPHHF TGTGCCAGCAGCTTATATGGGAGCAGCCCCCACCACTTT - TRBV7-2 - TRBJ1-6
CAWGLGAGSGDQYF TGTGCCTGGGGATTAGGGGCAGGCTCGGGGGACCAGTACTTC - TRBV5-6 - TRBJ2-5
CASSIESTGGEKLFF TGTGCCAGTAGTATAGAGTCGACAGGGGGGGAAAAACTGTTTTTT - TRBV19 TRBD1 TRBJ1-4
CASSGQVVGGEQYF TGTGCCAGCAGCGGGCAAGTAGTGGGCGGCGAGCAGTACTTC - TRBV9 - TRBJ2-7
CAWSRSNSPLHF TGTGCCTGGAGCCGAAGCAATTCACCCCTCCACTTT - TRBV30 - TRBJ1-6
CASSKARRTGAYEQYF TGTGCCAGCAGCAAAGCCCGACGCACAGGTGCCTACGAGCAGTACTTC - TRBV9 - TRBJ2-7
CASSTDLEGIYNEQFF TGTGCCAGTAGTACCGATCTCGAGGGGATCTACAATGAGCAGTTCTTC once TRBV19 - TRBJ2-1
CASSRRGDSGNTIYF TGTGCCAGCAGTCGGCGAGGGGACTCTGGAAACACCATATATTTT - TRBV12-3/TRBV12-4 - TRBJ1-3
CASSLNRVVSYEKYF TGTGCCAGCAGCCTAAACCGCGTGGTTTCCTACGAGAAGTACTTC - TRBV2 - TRBJ2-7
CASSSERGGGRTQYF TGTGCCAGCAGCTCTGAGCGGGGGGGCGGGAGGACCCAGTACTTC - TRBV7-8 TRBD2 TRBJ2-5
CASSLAVLRPTEAFF TGTGCCAGCAGCCTGGCAGTACTTAGGCCCACTGAAGCTTTCTTT - TRBV7-6 - TRBJ1-1
CSARESGLAGYNEQFF TGCAGTGCTAGAGAATCGGGACTAGCGGGCTACAATGAGCAGTTCTTC many TRBV20-1 TRBD2 TRBJ2-1
CASASEGLGQPQHF TGTGCCAGCGCTTCAGAGGGATTGGGACAGCCCCAGCATTTT once TRBV12-3/TRBV12-4 - TRBJ1-5
CASSAGCRGGAFF TGTGCCAGCAGCGCAGGATGCAGGGGTGGAGCTTTCTTT - TRBV7-3 - TRBJ1-1
CSVEGVYGYTF TGCAGCGTTGAAGGGGTCTATGGCTACACCTTC - TRBV29-1 - TRBJ1-2
CSAHRGRGDKKLFF TGCAGTGCCCACCGGGGCAGAGGGGACAAAAAACTGTTTTTT - TRBV20-1 - TRBJ1-4
CSASRPASGAEAFF TGCAGTGCTTCCCGACCGGCTAGCGGGGCTGAAGCTTTCTTT - TRBV20-1 - TRBJ1-1
CAISESGGGPNSPLHF TGTGCCATCAGTGAGTCAGGAGGGGGCCCTAATTCACCCCTCCACTTT - TRBV10-3 TRBD1 TRBJ1-6
CASSSGQGVSEQFF TGTGCCAGTAGTTCGGGACAGGGGGTCAGTGAGCAGTTCTTC few TRBV19 TRBD1 TRBJ2-1
CASSLDSQNEQFF TGTGCCAGCAGTTTAGACAGCCAGAATGAGCAGTTCTTC - TRBV12-3/TRBV12-4 - TRBJ2-1
CASSQDQENYNYGYTF TGCGCCAGCAGCCAAGATCAGGAGAATTATAACTATGGCTACACCTTC - TRBV4-3 - TRBJ1-2
CASSFDRQPNPLHF TGTGCCAGCAGCTTTGACAGGCAGCCCAACCCCCTCCACTTT - TRBV7-9 - TRBJ1-6
CASSETHVDSEAFF TGTGCCAGCAGTGAAACCCACGTCGACAGTGAAGCTTTCTTT - TRBV2 - TRBJ1-1
CAICVFLRQQGFRQGALRNYGYTF - - TRBV2 - TRBJ1-2
CASSEASGEASFEQYF TGTGCCAGCAGCGAGGCATCGGGGGAAGCCTCCTTTGAGCAGTACTTC - TRBV9 - TRBJ2-7
CASSYDSF TGTGCCAGCAGCTATGACAGTTTC - TRBV2 - TRBJ2-5